These 18 T cell receptor beta chains originate from one sample sequenced in a study of human T cells and chemical hapten exposure. Time point noted: patch test 3, about 24 weeks after DPC sensitization. Treatment specified: therapeutic diphenylcyclopropenone sensitization with weekly scalp DPC. Via MiXCR, TCRdb re-called the RACE reads, giving one row per CDR3 protein. Of roughly 71,000 distinct CDR3 sequences listed, approximately 12% were seen once; the top ten hold 1.4%. The material was whole blood, obtained in connection with sensitization to the hapten diphenylcyclopropenone (DPC). The receptors here all came from a woman aged 45-65 years with alopecia areata. Some clones in this sample may be carry-over from other donors' samples.

This chain uses TRBV7-2 with TRBJ2-2; D call uncertain. The germline gives CDR1 SGHTA, CDR2 FQGNSA. V was trimmed by 2 bases and J by 0 bases, leaving 7 bases between them. The CDR3 is made up of 15 amino acids. The CDR3 loop is CASSLSTTNTGELFF. Written as DNA, the CDR3 is TGTGCCAGCAGCTTATCGACCACGAACACCGGGGAGCTGTTTTTT.

The table lists this clonotype with many counts. The rearrangement joins TRBV14 to TRBJ1-1; TRBD1 might be the D (6 bases). V was clipped by 1 base and J by 11 bases, with 20 bases between them. Germline-derived CDR1 and CDR2 are SGHDN and FVKESK. The CDR3 has 15 residues. CDR3 in amino acids: CASSQGGPFMGRAFF. CDR3 sequence (DNA): TGTGCCAGCAGCCAAGGGGGGCCTTTCATGGGACGGGCTTTCTTT.

In this sample, this clonotype turned up many times. The rearrangement joins TRBV5-4 to TRBJ1-4, with D perhaps matching TRBD1 (6 bases). Trimming removed 1 base from V and 7 bases from J, with 14 bases in between. There are 15 residues in the CDR3. CDR1 and CDR2 from the germline V gene are SGHNT and YYREEE (reference sequence). CDR3 nucleotides: TGTGCCAGCAGCTTGCGTAACGGGGGCGTTGAAAAACTGTTTTTT. Protein: CASSLRNGGVEKLFF.

This clonotype was counted ten times or more. J is TRBJ1-2 and V is TRBV28; the D gene is possibly TRBD1 (6 bases). Trimming stripped 2 bases from V and 7 bases from J, with 11 bases between. The CDR3 covers 13 residues. Germline V lookup: CDR1 MDHEN, CDR2 SYDVKM. CDR3: CASSLAGGPGYTF. The CDR3 DNA sequence: TGTGCCAGCAGTTTAGCGGGGGGGCCTGGCTACACCTTC.

This clonotype has at least ten counts. J is TRBJ2-7 and V is TRBV28; D possibly uses TRBD1 or TRBD2 (7 bases each). The CDR3 loop spans 14 amino acids. With 3 bases removed from V and 4 bases from J, the gap between germline ends came to 13 bases. Per germline, CDR1 MDHEN and CDR2 SYDVKM. CDR3 sequence (DNA): TGTGCCAGCAGTTTGGGAGGGGGCGCGTACGAGCAGTACTTC. Translating gives CASSLGGGAYEQYF.

This clonotype was observed many times. This chain joins TRBV7-9 and TRBJ2-1; D tentatively reads TRBD1 or TRBD2 (5 bases each). The germline gives CDR1 SEHNR, CDR2 FQNEAQ (reference sequence). This CDR3 region has 14 residues. Trimming pared 5 bases from V and 5 bases from J, leaving 13 bases between. The DNA of the CDR3 is TGTGCCAGCAGCGCCACCGGGACCGACAATGAGCAGTTCTTC. Translated: CASSATGTDNEQFF.

This clonotype was picked up one time. The chain recombines TRBV18 with TRBJ2-5; unclear D gene. Germline CDR1 reads KGHSH; CDR2 reads LQKENI. This CDR3 region has 14 residues. V lost 5 bases to trimming and J lost 4 bases, with 14 bases between them. CDR3 sequence: CASSSAKTLETQYF. The CDR3 nucleotides read TGTGCCAGCTCATCCGCGAAGACCTTAGAGACCCAGTACTTC.

This clonotype has a count of ten or more. This chain joins TRBV28 and TRBJ2-7; a possible D gene is TRBD1 (6 bases). Trimming left V 5 bases short and J 4 bases short, with 18 bases between. CDR1 and CDR2 from the germline V gene are MDHEN and SYDVKM. The CDR3 runs to 15 residues. The chain's CDR3 is CASSTTGTSNYEQYF. Here the CDR3 DNA reads TGTGCCAGCAGTACTACGGGGACATCAAATTACGAGCAGTACTTC.

This clonotype was seen a handful of times. The rearrangement links TRBV27 to TRBJ2-1, with 10 bases identical to TRBD2. V shed 6 bases and J 4 bases; nucleotides not matched to a gene: 9. The CDR3 has 16 residues. The germline V gene has CDR1 MNHEY and CDR2 SMNVEV (reference sequence). The CDR3 loop reads CASRPPGLARYNEQFF. The CDR3 DNA is TGTGCCAGCAGACCCCCGGGACTAGCGCGTTACAATGAGCAGTTCTTC.

This clonotype appeared a few times. This rearrangement joins TRBV3-1 to TRBJ1-5, with D hard to call. The CDR3 contains 13 residues. V dropped 5 bases and J dropped 0 bases, with 5 bases sitting between them. Germline loops: CDR1 LGHDT, CDR2 YNNKEL (reference sequence). The CDR3 nucleotides read TGTGCCAGCAGCGAATATAGCAATCAGCCCCAGCATTTT. Its protein is CASSEYSNQPQHF.

The sample holds a few counts of this clonotype. V is TRBV12-3 or TRBV12-4 and J is TRBJ2-6; D is unclear. V lost 2 bases, J lost 4 bases, and 3 bases lay in between. The CDR3 has 13 amino acids. The DNA for the CDR3 is TGTGCCAGCAGTTTAATGGGGGCCAACGTCCTGACTTTC. This codes for CASSLMGANVLTF.

This clonotype was seen at least ten times. V and J are TRBV11-2 and TRBJ2-7; D is unclear. V was trimmed by 5 bases and J by 5 bases, leaving 19 bases between them. CDR3 length equals 15 residues. Looked up from germline, CDR1 is SGHAT and CDR2 is FQNNGV. CDR3 region: CASSPNTAFGDEQYF. As DNA, the CDR3 is TGTGCCAGCAGCCCAAATACGGCCTTTGGAGACGAGCAGTACTTC.

The V call is TRBV4-1, the J call TRBJ1-1, with D uncertain. CDR1 and CDR2 (germline): MGHRA, YSYEKL. The CDR3 contains 13 residues. Trimming shortened V by 0 bases and J by 12 bases, and 14 bases separated the two germline ends. The CDR3 loop is CASSQDKGRGTFF. The CDR3, as DNA: TGCGCCAGCAGCCAAGATAAGGGTAGAGGTACTTTCTTT.

The rearrangement links TRBV5-1 to TRBJ1-4, with unresolved D. The CDR3 contains 12 residues. Germline V gene sequence: CDR1 SGHRS, CDR2 YFSETQ. The V and J ends lost 4 bases and 4 bases respectively, with 5 bases between them. The CDR3 DNA reads TGCGCCAGCAGCCTGAGTAATGAAAAACTGTTTTTT. This sequence encodes CASSLSNEKLFF.

In regard to this clonotype: A junction boundary mismatches the germline segment, possibly from a read error. The chain joins TRBV28 to TRBJ1-1, with D maybe TRBD1 (6 bases). CDR1 and CDR2 (germline): MDHEN, SYDVKM. CDR3 length: 12 residues. CDR3 coding DNA: TGTGTCAGCAGTTTACGAGACAGGACGGCTTTCTTT. This sequence encodes CVSSLRDRTAFF.

The sample holds one count of this clonotype. The chain recombines TRBV12-3 or TRBV12-4 with TRBJ2-3; 8 bases line up with TRBD1. J was trimmed by 6 bases and V by 5 bases; bases with no gene match: 16. CDR3 length equals 17 residues. The CDR3, as DNA: TGTGCCAGCAGTCGAGGGACCGGGACAGGAGTTCAGGATACGCAGTATTTT. This gives the protein CASSRGTGTGVQDTQYF.

This chain uses TRBV5-4 with TRBJ1-1, with D perhaps matching TRBD1 (5 bases). Trimming removed 0 bases from V and 0 bases from J, with 12 bases in between. The CDR3 has 16 residues. Germline CDR1 reads SGHNT; CDR2 reads YYREEE (reference sequence). The chain's CDR3 is CASSLDNTGVNTEAFF. CDR3 nucleotide sequence: TGTGCCAGCAGCTTGGATAATACAGGAGTGAACACTGAAGCTTTCTTT. The full variable domain, with the rest looked up from reference TRBV5-4 and TRBJ1-1, is ETGVTQSPTHLIKTRGQQVTLRCSSQSGHNTVSWYQQALGQGPQFIFQYYREEENGRGNFPPRFSGLQFPNYSSELNVNALELDDSALYLCASSLDNTGVNTEAFFGQGTRLTVV.

This clonotype was counted between two and nine times. The chain joins TRBV29-1 to TRBJ1-1; 10 bases agree with TRBD1. Unmatched junction bases numbered 13, after V lost 7 bases and J lost 5 bases. Germline V gene data show CDR1 as SQVTM and CDR2 as ANQGSEA. This CDR3 spans 15 amino acids. The CDR3 bases are TGCAGCGCACAGACCCCCGGGACAGGGGTGACTGAAGCTTTCTTT. Translating gives CSAQTPGTGVTEAFF.